This T cell receptor beta chain was observed in a study of shared clonotypes between healthy human individuals (dated by TCRdb to the early 2020s). Regarding the study in general: The cohort included a few men and a couple of women between 18 and 49 years of age. Between about 0.9 and 8.9 billion PBMCs per donor were obtained by leukapheresis. To estimate repertoire size and how much clonotype sharing occurs between individuals, the study deeply sequenced the blood TCR repertoires of several healthy adults. Per donor, three plates each were used for CD4 naive and CD4 memory, two for CD8 naive, and one for CD8 memory. Different laboratories and diverse techniques were used to prepare libraries and sequence TCR repertoires, to increase sequencing depth and limit assay-specific biases. What the research found in general, with its limitations: Clonotypes shared by all four sorted-subset donors showed higher generation probabilities than non-shared clonotypes. Estimated clonotype richness was generally larger for naive than for memory subsets. Incomplete sequencing was indicated by rarefaction of sorted-subset datasets, despite the large sequencing depth. Sampling was limited to blood, and TCR repertoires in tissue likely differ from TCR repertoires in blood. The small number of donors limited the genetic and exposure-history diversity represented. About 4.5% of naive CD4, around 3.5% of naive CD8, roughly 2.5% of memory CD4, and more than 0.35% of memory CD8 clonotypes were shared across four donors. Based on pairwise subsampling, the degree of clonotype sharing among donors was expected to be affected by sequencing depth.

Germline trimming: 5 bases from V, 4 bases from J; junction bases outside gene matches: 13. The germline V gene provides CDR1 MDHEN and CDR2 SYDVKM. The CDR3, cysteine through phenylalanine, is 18 amino acids long. Just the 54-base CDR3 DNA is kept, in frame starting at base 1. This clone has a count of ten or more. Its antigen remains unidentified. One base away there is no much larger clone; base qualities are not given. TCR CDR3 regions were amplified from genomic DNA by multiplex PCR using the deep immunoSEQ assay. Genomic DNA extracted from each cell subset was distributed evenly over all wells of several immunoSEQ 96-well plates, and each plate served as one replicate. Each replicate PCR for sorted subsets received around 0.2 ug genomic DNA, equal to 28,000 or so T cell genomes. Purified libraries were quantified with a Qubit 3.0 fluorometer, sized on a Bioanalyzer 2100, and re-quantified with the KAPA Library Quantification kit. A separate single-read 150-cycle Illumina NextSeq 550 flow cell was used to sequence each immunoSEQ 96-well plate. Regarding the original processing steps: Because the immunoSEQ output included only junctional sequences and no quality scores, the filtering could not be the same as the filtering used for full-length reads. To assign V/J genes and CDR3, sequences were annotated against IMGT germline references using PyIR, a Python wrapper for IgBLAST v1.9. Reads were filtered out if the reads had weak V/J assignments (E-value above 1e-6), no CDR3, stop codons, out-of-frame junctions, or ambiguous translated residues. V3J clonotypes were defined by identical inferred V gene, J gene, and CDR3 amino acid sequence. Percentage overlap between repertoires was calculated by dividing the number of shared unique clonotypes by the size of the smaller repertoire. Richness of each repertoire was evaluated using RTK rarefaction, the Chao1 estimator, and Recon v2.1 estimates of unobserved clonotypes. OLGA was used to compute generation probabilities for all TCRbeta clonotypes that the gDNA method yielded from four donors. Not all clones reach the TCRdb copy of this immuneACCESS table, which keeps in-frame sequences only. Checked studies attribute under half of the gap to unresolved V genes and leave the rest unexplained. V and J calls and clone size are given by that table; D and trimming were obtained from the DNA. The sample table records fewer than 850,000 clones; around 72% of these occur just once. The top ten clonotypes cover about 1.7% of the sample.

The donors were healthy, HIV-negative adults who had no recently reported acute infections or vaccinations. All donors were Caucasian adults living in Nashville, Tennessee, USA. CD4+ T cells were enriched through magnetic negative selection, after which naive cells were positively selected on CD45RA and the remaining negative fraction served as the memory subset. Blood was obtained by leukapheresis, after which PBMCs were separated by Ficoll-Histopaque density gradient centrifugation and cryopreserved in liquid nitrogen vapor phase. Analytical flow cytometry was used to check the purity and quantity of each magnetically sorted T cell population. Genomic DNA was isolated from each sorted fraction and quantified by UV absorbance on a Nanodrop 2000c.

The sequence derives from a woman under 40 in good health. The specimen was memory CD4+ T cells sorted from blood. The label giving this sample's cell subset or site can be read as: CD45RA-negative fraction. The chain couples TRBV28 to TRBJ1-3, with 11 junctional bases fitting TRBD1. The CDR3 protein: CASSSPGTGGRGGNTIYF. The nucleotide sequence reads as follows: TGTGCCAGCAGTAGTCCCGGGACAGGGGGGAGGGGAGGAAACACCATATATTTT. Joined to the reference TRBV28 and TRBJ1-3 proteins, this CDR3 gives the full variable domain: DVKVTQSSRYLVKRTGEKVFLECVQDMDHENMFWYRQDPGLGLRLIYFSYDVKMKEKGDIPEGYSVSREKKERFSLILESASTNQTSMYLCASSSPGTGGRGGNTIYFGEGSWLTVV.